Listed here is a single T cell receptor beta chain. The antigen remains undetermined. Researchers defined stable Graves' hyperthyroidism as no ophthalmopathy progression within 18 months. Diagnoses used clinical symptoms, serum thyroxine and TRAb, thyroid ultrasound and orbital computed tomography. The CDR3 sequence is 13 residues long. V was pared by 7 bases and J by 8 bases, with 7 bases of the junction left unmatched. CDR1 is DFQATT and CDR2 is SNEGSKA in the germline V gene (reference sequence). RNA transcripts provided the source from which TCR beta CDR3 regions were amplified. First-round RT-PCR of the TCR CDR3 relied on the HTBI primer set. TCRdb reprocessed the multiplex PCR reads via MiXCR and lists one record per CDR3 protein. Of approximately 560,000 distinct CDR3 sequences in the sample, roughly 50% were seen once. These data belong to a study of T cells in Graves' hyperthyroidism and ophthalmopathy.

Findings and caveats of the study: By a 13 V-J model, ophthalmopathy was set apart from stable hyperthyroidism. Most clonotypes expanded in the thyroid (above 0.001) were also present in blood.

Sequences were obtained from peripheral blood or thyroid tissue (not recorded which). The chain carries TRBV20-1 and TRBJ1-5; 11 bases fit TRBD1. The source of this sequence is a woman aged 18-29 years with Graves' hyperthyroidism. The CDR3 region is CSGGQGVVEPQHF. DNA of the CDR3: TGCAGTGGGGGACAGGGGGTGGTCGAGCCCCAGCATTTT.